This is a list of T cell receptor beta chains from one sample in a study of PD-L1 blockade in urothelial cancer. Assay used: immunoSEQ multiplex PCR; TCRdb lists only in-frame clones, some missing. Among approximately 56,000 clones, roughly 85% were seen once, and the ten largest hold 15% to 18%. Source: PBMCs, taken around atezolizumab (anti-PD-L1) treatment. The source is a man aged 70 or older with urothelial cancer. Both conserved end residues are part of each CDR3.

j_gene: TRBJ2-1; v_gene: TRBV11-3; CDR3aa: CASSFGEYNEQFF
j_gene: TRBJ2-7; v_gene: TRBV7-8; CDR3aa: CASSGNAGVSEQYF
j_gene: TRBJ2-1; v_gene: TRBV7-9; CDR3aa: CASSLGAYNEQFF
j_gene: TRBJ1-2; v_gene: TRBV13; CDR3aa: CASSPYSQGPYGYTF
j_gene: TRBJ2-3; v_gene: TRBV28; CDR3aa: CASSLLPGTGGGTDTQYF
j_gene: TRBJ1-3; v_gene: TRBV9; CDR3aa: CASSSRGIHSGNTIYF
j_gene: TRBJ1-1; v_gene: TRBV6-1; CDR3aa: CASSEFTGETEAFF
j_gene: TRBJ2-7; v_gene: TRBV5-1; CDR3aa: CASSLGASGSYEEQYF
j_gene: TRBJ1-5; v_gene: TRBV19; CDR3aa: CASAGTGSISNQPQHF
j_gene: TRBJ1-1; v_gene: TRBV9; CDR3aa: CASSPTGSNTEAFF
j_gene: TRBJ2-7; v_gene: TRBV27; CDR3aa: CASSSTSGRDVLIEQYF
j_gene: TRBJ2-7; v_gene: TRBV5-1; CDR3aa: CASSEGQGSGEQYF
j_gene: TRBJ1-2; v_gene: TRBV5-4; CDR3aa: CASSLVDRGSGYTF
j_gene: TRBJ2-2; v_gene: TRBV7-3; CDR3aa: CASSRGTGELFF
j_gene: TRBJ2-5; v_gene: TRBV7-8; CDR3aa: CASSSGTSTETQYF
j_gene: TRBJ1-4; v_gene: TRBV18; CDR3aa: CASSARRAVGEKLFF
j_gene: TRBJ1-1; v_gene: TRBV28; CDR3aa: CASRAQGTEAFF
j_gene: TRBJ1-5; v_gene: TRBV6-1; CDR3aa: CASRSGTGGYQPQHF
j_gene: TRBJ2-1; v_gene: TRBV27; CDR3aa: CASRREGSYNEQFF
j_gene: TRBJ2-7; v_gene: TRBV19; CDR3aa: CASSIDLYQPANEQYF
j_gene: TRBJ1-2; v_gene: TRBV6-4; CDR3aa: CASRLTRTGVGYGYTF
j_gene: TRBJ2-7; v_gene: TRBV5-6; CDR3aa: CASSLRDRGYEQYF
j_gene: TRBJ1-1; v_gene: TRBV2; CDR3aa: CASAYDRGGEAFF
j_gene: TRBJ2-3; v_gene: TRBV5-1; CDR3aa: CASSSGLAGHTQYF
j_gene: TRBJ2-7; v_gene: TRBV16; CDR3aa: CASSPKTGSSYEQYF
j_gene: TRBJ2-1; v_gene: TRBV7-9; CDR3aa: CASSLNRAPYNEQFF
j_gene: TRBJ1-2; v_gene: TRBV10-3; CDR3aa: CAISGGGGQGTFWLDGYTF
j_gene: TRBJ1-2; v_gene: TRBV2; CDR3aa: CASSLEGDYGYTF
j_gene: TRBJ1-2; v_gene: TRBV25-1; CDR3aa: CASYPGRARNYGYTF
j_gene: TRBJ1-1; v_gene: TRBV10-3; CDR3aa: CAISQEEGTEAFF
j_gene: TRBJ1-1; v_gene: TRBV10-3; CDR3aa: CAISVNQAKLSVNTEAFF
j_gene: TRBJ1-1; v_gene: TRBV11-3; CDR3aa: CASSQAGTGESTEAFF
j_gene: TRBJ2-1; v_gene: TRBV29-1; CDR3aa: CSGRLAGVPNEQFF
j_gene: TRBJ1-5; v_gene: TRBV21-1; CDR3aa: CASSNGGGGFPQHF
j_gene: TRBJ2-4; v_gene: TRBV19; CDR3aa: CASSLGEQGDSKNIQYF
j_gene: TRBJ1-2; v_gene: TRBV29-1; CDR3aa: CSVRWQAISGVYGYTF
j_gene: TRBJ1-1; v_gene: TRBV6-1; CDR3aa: CASSADRGDTEAFF
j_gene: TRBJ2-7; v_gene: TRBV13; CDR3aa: CASSFPTVAGAYEQYF
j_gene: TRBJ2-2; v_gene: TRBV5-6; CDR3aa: CASSLADRGLTGELFF
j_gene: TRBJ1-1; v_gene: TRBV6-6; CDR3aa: CASILNTEAFF
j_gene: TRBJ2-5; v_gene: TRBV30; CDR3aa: CASQATAGSPTGFQETQYF
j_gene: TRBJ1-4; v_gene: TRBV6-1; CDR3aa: CASSEWGGREKLFF
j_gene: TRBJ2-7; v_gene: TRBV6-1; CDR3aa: CASSVGRAYEQYF